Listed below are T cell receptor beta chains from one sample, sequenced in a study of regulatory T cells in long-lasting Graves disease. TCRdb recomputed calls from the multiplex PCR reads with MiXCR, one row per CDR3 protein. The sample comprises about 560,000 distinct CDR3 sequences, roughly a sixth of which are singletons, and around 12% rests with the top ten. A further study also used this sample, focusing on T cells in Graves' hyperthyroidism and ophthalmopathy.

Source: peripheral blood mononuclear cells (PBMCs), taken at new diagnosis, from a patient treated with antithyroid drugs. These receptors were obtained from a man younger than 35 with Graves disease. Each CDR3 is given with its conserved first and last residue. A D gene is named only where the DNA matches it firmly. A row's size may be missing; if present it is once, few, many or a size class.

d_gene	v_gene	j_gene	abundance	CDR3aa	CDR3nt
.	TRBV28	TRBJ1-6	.	CASSLTGRGSPLHF	TGTGCCAGCAGTTTGACCGGGCGAGGCTCACCCCTCCACTTT
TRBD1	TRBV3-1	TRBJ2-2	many	CASSQTGGAATGELFF	TGTGCCAGCAGTCAAACAGGGGGCGCAGCCACCGGGGAGCTGTTTTTT
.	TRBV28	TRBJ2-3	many	CASNLGTSGNTDTQYF	TGTGCCAGCAACCTCGGGACCTCAGGGAATACAGATACGCAGTATTTT
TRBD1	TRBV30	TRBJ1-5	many	CAWSPGTGVQPQHF	TGTGCCTGGAGTCCCGGGACAGGGGTTCAGCCCCAGCATTTT
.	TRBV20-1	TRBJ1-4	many	CSARDPQGGEKLFF	TGCAGTGCTAGAGATCCACAGGGAGGGGAAAAACTGTTTTTT
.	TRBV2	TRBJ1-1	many	CASSVRGENTEAFF	TGTGCCAGCAGCGTCCGAGGGGAGAACACTGAAGCTTTCTTT
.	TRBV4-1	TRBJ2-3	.	CASSPGPGADTQYF	TGCGCCAGCAGCCCCGGCCCTGGCGCAGATACGCAGTATTTT
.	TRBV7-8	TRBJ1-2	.	CASSRDGGYTF	TGTGCCAGCAGTCGGGACGGCGGCTACACCTTC
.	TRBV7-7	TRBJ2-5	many	CASSLDPGSETQYF	TGTGCTAGCAGCTTAGATCCAGGGTCGGAGACCCAGTACTTC
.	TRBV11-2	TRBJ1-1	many	CASSSLSVGTEAFF	TGTGCCAGCAGCTCCCTCAGCGTTGGCACTGAAGCTTTCTTT
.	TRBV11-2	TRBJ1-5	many	CASSFDKAENQPQHF	TGTGCCAGCAGCTTCGATAAGGCGGAGAATCAGCCCCAGCATTTT
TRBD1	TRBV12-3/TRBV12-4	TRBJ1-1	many	CASSLPQQGKAFF	TGTGCCAGCAGTTTGCCACAACAGGGGAAAGCTTTCTTT
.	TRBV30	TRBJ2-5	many	CAWSDLRETQYF	TGTGCCTGGAGTGATCTGAGGGAGACCCAGTACTTC
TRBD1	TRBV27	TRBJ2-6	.	CASSLQGVLSGANVLTF	TGTGCCAGCAGTTTGCAGGGGGTTCTTTCTGGGGCCAACGTCCTGACTTTC
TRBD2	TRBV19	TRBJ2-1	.	CASSGRREGPHNEQFF	TGTGCCAGTAGTGGTCGGCGGGAGGGGCCCCACAATGAGCAGTTCTTC
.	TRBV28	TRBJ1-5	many	CASTPSTSGFGNQPQHF	TGTGCCAGCACCCCCTCAACCTCGGGATTCGGCAATCAGCCCCAGCATTTT
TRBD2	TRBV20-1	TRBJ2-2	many	CSALRAGGDTGELFF	TGCAGTGCCCTGAGAGCGGGAGGAGACACCGGGGAGCTGTTTTTT
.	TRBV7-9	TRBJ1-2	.	CASSPPHLGANGYTF	TGTGCCAGCAGCCCCCCGCACCTGGGGGCGAATGGCTACACCTTC
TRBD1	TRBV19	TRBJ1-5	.	CASTAGQGNQPQHF	TGTGCCAGTACTGCGGGACAGGGCAATCAGCCCCAGCATTTT
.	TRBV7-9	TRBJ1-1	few	CATVGMNTEAFF	TGTGCCACTGTTGGGATGAACACTGAAGCTTTCTTT
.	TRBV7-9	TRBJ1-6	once	CASSDGRGKRQSPLHF	TGTGCCAGCAGTGACGGCAGGGGCAAAAGGCAATCACCCCTCCACTTT
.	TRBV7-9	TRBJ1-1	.	CASSPGGPMRAFF	TGTGCCAGCAGCCCCGGAGGTCCTATGAGAGCTTTCTTT
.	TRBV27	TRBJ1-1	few	CASSFQGPTEAFF	TGTGCCAGCAGCTTCCAGGGGCCAACTGAAGCTTTCTTT
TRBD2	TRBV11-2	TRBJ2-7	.	CASSLTDGGLAGAYSYEQYF	TGTGCCAGCAGCTTAACGGACGGAGGACTAGCGGGAGCCTACTCCTACGAGCAGTACTTC
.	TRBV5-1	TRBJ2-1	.	CASRRQESYNEQFF	TGCGCCAGCCGAAGACAGGAGTCCTACAATGAGCAGTTCTTC
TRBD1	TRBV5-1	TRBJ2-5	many	CASKNTGVIQETQYF	TGCGCCAGCAAAAACACAGGGGTTATCCAAGAGACCCAGTACTTC
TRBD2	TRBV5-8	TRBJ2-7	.	CASSLALAGYHYEQYF	TGTGCCAGCAGCTTGGCCCTAGCGGGATACCACTACGAGCAGTACTTC
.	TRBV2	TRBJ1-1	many	CASSGSRLSTEAFF	TGTGCCAGCAGCGGGAGTCGGCTTAGCACTGAAGCTTTCTTT
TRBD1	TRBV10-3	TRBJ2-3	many	CAISDLAGGLDTQYF	TGTGCCATCAGCGACCTAGCAGGGGGCTTGGATACGCAGTATTTT
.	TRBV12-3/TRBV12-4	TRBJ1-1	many	CASSLPRTAGTEAFF	TGTGCCAGCAGTCTCCCCCGAACGGCGGGCACTGAAGCTTTCTTT
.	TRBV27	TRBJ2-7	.	CASSYYNLDEQYF	TGTGCCAGCAGCTATTACAACTTGGACGAGCAGTACTTC
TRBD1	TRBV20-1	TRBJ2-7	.	CSARDWGQGFSYEQYF	TGCAGTGCTAGAGATTGGGGACAGGGATTTTCCTACGAGCAGTACTTC
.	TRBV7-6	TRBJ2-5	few	CASSSHRASRYQETQYF	TGTGCCAGCAGCTCCCACAGGGCCTCGCGGTACCAAGAGACCCAGTACTTC
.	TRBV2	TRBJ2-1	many	CASRNPPGKGYNEQFF	TGTGCCAGCAGGAACCCCCCCGGGAAAGGTTACAATGAGCAGTTCTTC
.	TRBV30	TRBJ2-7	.	CAWSPDSSYEQYF	TGTGCCTGGAGCCCGGACAGCTCCTACGAGCAGTACTTC
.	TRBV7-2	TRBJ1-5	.	CASSLEGDYSNQPQHF	TGTGCCAGCAGCTTAGAGGGGGACTATAGCAATCAGCCCCAGCATTTT
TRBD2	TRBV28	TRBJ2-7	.	CASSSSGGRKGEQYF	TGTGCCAGCAGCTCCTCCGGCGGGAGAAAGGGCGAGCAGTACTTC
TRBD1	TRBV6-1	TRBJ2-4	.	CASSRDRVAKNIQYF	TGTGCCAGCAGCAGGGACAGGGTAGCCAAAAACATTCAGTACTTC
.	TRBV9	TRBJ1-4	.	CASSVAPEPNEKLFF	TGTGCCAGCAGCGTAGCTCCAGAACCTAATGAAAAACTGTTTTTT
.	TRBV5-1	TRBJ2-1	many	CASSQQGWPGRHNEQFF	TGCGCCAGCAGCCAACAGGGTTGGCCGGGAAGGCACAATGAGCAGTTCTTC
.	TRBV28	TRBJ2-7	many	CASSPDSFYAYEQYF	TGTGCCAGCAGTCCTGACTCCTTTTACGCCTACGAGCAGTACTTC
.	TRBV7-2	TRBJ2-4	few	CASSLSALPQNIQYF	TGTGCCAGCAGCTTATCCGCCCTGCCCCAAAACATTCAGTACTTC
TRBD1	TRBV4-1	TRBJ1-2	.	CASSQWTGKFYGYTF	TGCGCCAGCAGCCAATGGACAGGGAAGTTCTATGGCTACACCTTC
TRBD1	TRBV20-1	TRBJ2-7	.	CSAGQGYEQYF	TGCAGTGCTGGACAGGGTTACGAGCAGTACTTC
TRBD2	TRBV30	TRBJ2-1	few	CAWSPIAGGWFF	TGTGCCTGGAGCCCCATAGCGGGAGGTTGGTTCTTC
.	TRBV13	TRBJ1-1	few	CASSPLGGDLGTEAFF	TGTGCCAGCAGCCCCCTTGGGGGGGACTTGGGCACTGAAGCTTTCTTT
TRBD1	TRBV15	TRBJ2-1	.	CATSKYRGYNEQFF	TGTGCCACCAGCAAGTACAGGGGATACAATGAGCAGTTCTTC
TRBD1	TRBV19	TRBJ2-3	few	CASSITGTGAEDTQYF	TGTGCCAGTAGTATAACCGGGACAGGGGCTGAAGATACGCAGTATTTT
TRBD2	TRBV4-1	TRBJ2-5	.	CASSQRSSGSFQETQYF	TGCGCCAGCAGCCAAAGGAGTAGCGGGAGTTTTCAAGAGACCCAGTACTTC